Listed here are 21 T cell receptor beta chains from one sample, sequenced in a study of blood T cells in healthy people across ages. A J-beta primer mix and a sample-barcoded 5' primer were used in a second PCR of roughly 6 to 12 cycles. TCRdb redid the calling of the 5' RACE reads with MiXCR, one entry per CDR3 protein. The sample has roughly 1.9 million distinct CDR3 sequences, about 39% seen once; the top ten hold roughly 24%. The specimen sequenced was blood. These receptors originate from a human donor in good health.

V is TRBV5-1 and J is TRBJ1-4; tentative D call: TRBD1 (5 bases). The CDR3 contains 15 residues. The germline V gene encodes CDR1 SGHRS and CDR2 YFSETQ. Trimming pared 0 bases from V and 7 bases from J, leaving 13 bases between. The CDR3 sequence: CASSLEGRGGEKLFF. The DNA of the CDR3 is TGCGCCAGCAGCTTGGAGGGGAGAGGAGGTGAAAAACTGTTTTTT.

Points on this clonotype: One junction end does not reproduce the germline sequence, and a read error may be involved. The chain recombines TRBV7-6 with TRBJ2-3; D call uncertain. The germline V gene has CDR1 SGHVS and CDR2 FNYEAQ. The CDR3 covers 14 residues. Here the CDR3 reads CASSLRTPWDTQYF. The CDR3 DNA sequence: TGTGCAAGCAGCCTCAGGACCCCTTGGGATACGCAGTATTTT.

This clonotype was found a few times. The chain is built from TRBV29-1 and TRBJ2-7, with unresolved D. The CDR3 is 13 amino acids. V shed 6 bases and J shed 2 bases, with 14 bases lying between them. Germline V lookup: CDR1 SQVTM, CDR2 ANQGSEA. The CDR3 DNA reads TGCAGCGTCGAATACACTTCTACCTACGAGCAGTACTTC. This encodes CSVEYTSTYEQYF.

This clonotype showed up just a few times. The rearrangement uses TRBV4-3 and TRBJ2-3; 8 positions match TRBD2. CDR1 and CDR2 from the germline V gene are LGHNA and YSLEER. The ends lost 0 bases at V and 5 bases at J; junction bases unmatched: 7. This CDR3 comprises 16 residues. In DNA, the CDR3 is TGCGCCAGCAGCCAAGATCCCACGGGGGGGATAGATACGCAGTATTTT. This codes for CASSQDPTGGIDTQYF.

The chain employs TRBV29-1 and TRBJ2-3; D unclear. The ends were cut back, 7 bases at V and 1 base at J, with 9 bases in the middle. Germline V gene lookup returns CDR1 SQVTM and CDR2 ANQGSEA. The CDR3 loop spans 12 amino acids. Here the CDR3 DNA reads TGCAGCGGAGGAATGGGCACAGATACGCAGTATTTT. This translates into CSGGMGTDTQYF.

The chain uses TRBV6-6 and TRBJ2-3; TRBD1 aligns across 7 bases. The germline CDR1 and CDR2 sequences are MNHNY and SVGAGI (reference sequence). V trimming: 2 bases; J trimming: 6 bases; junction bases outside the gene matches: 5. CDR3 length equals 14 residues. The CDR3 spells CASSYRGRGDTQYF. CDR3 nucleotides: TGTGCCAGCAGTTACAGGGGGCGCGGGGATACGCAGTATTTT.

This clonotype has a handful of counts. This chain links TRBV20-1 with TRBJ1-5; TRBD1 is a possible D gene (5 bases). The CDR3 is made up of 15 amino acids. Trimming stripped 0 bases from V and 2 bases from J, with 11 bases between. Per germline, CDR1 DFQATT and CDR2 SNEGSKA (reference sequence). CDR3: CSARDMGRGNQPQHF. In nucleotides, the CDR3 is TGCAGTGCTAGAGATATGGGGCGAGGCAATCAGCCCCAGCATTTT.

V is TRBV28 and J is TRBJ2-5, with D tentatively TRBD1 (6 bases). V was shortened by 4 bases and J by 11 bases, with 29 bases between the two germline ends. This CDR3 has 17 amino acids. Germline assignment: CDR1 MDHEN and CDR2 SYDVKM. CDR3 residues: CASSSLSVRDNDVEQYF. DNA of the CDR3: TGTGCCAGCAGTTCTTTAAGCGTACGGGACAACGACGTTGAGCAGTACTTC. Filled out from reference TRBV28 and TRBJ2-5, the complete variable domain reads DVKVTQSSRYLVKRTGEKVFLECVQDMDHENMFWYRQDPGLGLRLIYFSYDVKMKEKGDIPEGYSVSREKKERFSLILESASTNQTSMYLCASSSLSVRDNDVEQYFGPGTRLLVL.

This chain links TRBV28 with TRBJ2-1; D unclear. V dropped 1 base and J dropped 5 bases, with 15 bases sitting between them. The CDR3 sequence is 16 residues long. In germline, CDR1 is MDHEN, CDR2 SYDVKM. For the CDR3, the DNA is TGTGCCAGCAGTTTATATGGGTTCGGGCCGGACAATGAGCAGTTCTTC. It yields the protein CASSLYGFGPDNEQFF. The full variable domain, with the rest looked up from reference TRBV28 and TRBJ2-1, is DVKVTQSSRYLVKRTGEKVFLECVQDMDHENMFWYRQDPGLGLRLIYFSYDVKMKEKGDIPEGYSVSREKKERFSLILESASTNQTSMYLCASSLYGFGPDNEQFFGPGTRLTVL.

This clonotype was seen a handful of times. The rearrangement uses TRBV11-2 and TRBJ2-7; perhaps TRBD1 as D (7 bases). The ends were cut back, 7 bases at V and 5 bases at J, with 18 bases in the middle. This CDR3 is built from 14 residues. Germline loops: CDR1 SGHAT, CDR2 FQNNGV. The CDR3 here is CASNYRGGSDEQYF. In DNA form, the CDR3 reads TGTGCCAGCAACTACAGGGGAGGTAGCGACGAGCAGTACTTC.

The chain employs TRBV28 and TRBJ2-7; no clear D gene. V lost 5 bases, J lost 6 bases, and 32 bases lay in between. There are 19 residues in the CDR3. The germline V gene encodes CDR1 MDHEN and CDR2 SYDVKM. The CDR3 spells CASSPFARGTILFNGEQYF. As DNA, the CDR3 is TGTGCCAGCAGTCCATTTGCCCGAGGAACAATCCTCTTTAATGGCGAGCAGTACTTC.

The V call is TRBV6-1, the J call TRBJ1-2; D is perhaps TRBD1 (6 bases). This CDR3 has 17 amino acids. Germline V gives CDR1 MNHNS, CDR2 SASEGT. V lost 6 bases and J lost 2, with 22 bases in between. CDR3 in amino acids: CASSLLIGAGENYGYTF. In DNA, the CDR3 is TGTGCCAGCAGCCTCCTTATCGGGGCAGGGGAAAACTATGGCTACACCTTC.

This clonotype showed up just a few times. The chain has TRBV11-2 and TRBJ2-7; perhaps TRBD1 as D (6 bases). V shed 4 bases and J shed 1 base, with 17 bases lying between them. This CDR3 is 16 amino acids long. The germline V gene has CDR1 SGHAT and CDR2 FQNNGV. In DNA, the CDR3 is TGTGCCAGCAGCTCAATTGACAGGAAACCATCCTACGAGCAGTACTTC. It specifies CASSSIDRKPSYEQYF.

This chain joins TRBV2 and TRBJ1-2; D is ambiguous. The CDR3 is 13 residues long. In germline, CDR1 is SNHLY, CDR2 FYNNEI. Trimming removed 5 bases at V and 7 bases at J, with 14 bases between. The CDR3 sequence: CASSIDTVPGYTF. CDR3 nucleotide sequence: TGTGCCAGCAGTATCGACACCGTACCTGGCTACACCTTC.

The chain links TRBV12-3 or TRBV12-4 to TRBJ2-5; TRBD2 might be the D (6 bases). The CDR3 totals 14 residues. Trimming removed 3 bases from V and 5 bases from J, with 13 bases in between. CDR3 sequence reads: CASSFKAGRETQYF. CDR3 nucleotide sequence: TGTGCCAGCAGTTTCAAGGCGGGGCGGGAGACCCAGTACTTC.

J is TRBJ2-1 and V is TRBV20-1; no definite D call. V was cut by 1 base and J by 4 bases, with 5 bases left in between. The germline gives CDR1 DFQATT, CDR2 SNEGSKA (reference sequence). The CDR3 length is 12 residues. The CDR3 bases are TGCAGTGCTAGAGGGCAATACAATGAGCAGTTCTTC. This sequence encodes CSARGQYNEQFF.

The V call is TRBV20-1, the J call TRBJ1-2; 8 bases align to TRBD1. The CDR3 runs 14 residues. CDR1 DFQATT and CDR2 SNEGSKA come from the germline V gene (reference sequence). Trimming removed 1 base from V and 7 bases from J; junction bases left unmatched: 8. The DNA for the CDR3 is TGCAGTGCTAGAGTTGATTGGACAGGGTTTGGCTACACCTTC. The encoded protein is CSARVDWTGFGYTF.

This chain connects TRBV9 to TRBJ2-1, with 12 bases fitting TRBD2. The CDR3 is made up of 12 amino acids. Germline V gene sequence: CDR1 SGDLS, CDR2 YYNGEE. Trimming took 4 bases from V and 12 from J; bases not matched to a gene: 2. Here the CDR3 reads CASSTTSGGQFF. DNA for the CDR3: TGTGCCAGCAGCACGACTAGCGGGGGGCAGTTCTTC.

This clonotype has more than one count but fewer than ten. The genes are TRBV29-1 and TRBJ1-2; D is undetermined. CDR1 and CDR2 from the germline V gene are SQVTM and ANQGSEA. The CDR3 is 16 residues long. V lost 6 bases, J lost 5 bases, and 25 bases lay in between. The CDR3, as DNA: TGCAGCGTCCCCACCCGAGACGCCCACCTCCTATATGGCTACACCTTC. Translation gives CSVPTRDAHLLYGYTF.

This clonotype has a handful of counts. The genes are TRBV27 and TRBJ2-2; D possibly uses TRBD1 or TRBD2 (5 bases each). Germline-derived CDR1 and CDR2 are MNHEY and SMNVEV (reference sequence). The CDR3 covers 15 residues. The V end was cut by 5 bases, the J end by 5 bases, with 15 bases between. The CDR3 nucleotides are TGTGCCAGCAGTCCAAGGGACCCCGGGACCGGGGAGCTGTTTTTT. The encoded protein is CASSPRDPGTGELFF.

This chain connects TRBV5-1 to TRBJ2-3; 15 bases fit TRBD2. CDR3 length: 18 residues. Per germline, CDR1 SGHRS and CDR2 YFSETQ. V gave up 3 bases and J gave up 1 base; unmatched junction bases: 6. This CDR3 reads CASSSGGLAGGGTDTQYF. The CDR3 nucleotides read TGCGCCAGCAGCTCGGGGGGACTAGCGGGGGGCGGCACAGATACGCAGTATTTT.